The clone carrying this TCR beta chain was seen a few times. Its specificity is not known. This entry belongs to a study of cytomegalovirus exposure and HLA in healthy donors. General study findings and limits: Follow-up analysis seemed to connect common viral pathogens with several of the most significant clusters identified.

Germline V gives CDR1 GTSNPN, CDR2 SVGIG (reference sequence). This CDR3 is 14 amino acids long. 13 Jbeta primers and 60 Vbeta primers were used for the PCR. The protocol was immunoSEQ multiplex PCR, while the TCRdb copy is restricted to in-frame clones and leaves out a portion. The sample yields approximately 110,000 clones, 13% to 15% seen once. This rearrangement joins TRBV30 to TRBJ2-5; 15 nucleotides align to TRBD2. The end of the DNA fits TRBJ2-7 better, so the J call may be wrong. This receptor was taken from a female donor in good health and CMV-seronegative. Sequenced input: PBMCs. This CDR3 is CACTPGLAGGEQYF. CDR3 DNA sequence: TGTGCCTGTACACCGGGACTAGCGGGAGGCGAGCAGTACTTC.